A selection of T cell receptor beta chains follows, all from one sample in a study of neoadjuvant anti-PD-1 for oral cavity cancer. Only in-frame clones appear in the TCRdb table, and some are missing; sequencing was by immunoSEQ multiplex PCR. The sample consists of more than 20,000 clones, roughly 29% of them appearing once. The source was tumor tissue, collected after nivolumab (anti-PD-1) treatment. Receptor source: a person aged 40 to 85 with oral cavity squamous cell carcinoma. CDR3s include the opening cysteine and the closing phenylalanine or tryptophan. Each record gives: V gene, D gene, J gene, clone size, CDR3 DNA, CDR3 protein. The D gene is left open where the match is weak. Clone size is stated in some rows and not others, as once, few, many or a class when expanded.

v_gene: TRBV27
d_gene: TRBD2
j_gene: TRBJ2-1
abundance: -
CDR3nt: TGTGCCAGCAGTTTGGGCGGGAGGAATGAGCAGTTCTTC
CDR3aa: CASSLGGRNEQFF

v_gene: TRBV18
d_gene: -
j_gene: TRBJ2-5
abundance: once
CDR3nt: TGTGCCAGCTCCCCAGAGAGAGAGACCCAGTACTTC
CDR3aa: CASSPERETQYF

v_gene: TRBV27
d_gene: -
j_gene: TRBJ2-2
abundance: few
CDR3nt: TGTGCCAGCGGGAAACCAGGGCCCGGGGAGCTGTTTTTT
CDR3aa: CASGKPGPGELFF

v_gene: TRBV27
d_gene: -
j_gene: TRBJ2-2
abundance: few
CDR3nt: TGTGCCAGCAGTTCACACACCGGGGAGCTGTTTTTT
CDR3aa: CASSSHTGELFF

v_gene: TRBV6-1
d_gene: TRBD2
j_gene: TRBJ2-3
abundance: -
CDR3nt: TGTGCCAGCAGTTTGACTAGCGGGGTTCCAGATACGCAGTATTTT
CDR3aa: CASSLTSGVPDTQYF

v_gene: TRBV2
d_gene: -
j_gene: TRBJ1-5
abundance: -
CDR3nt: TGTGCCAGCAGTGAAGCCAGGAGAAATAATCAGCCCCAGCATTTT
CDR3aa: CASSEARRNNQPQHF

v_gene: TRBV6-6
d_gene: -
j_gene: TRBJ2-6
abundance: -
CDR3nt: TGTGCCAGCAGTTACGGCCGGTCTGGGGCCAACGTCCTGACTTTC
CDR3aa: CASSYGRSGANVLTF

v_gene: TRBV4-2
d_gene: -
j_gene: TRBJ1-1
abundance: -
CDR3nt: TGTGCCAGCAGCCAAGATCAAAGTTTCGGGGGCGCGGAAAACACTGAAGCTTTCTTT
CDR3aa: CASSQDQSFGGAENTEAFF

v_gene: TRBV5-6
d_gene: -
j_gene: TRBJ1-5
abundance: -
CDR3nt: TGTGCCAGCAGCTTGGGACAATCCAATCAGCCCCAGCATTTT
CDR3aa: CASSLGQSNQPQHF

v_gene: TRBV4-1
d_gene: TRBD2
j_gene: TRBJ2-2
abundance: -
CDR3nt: TGCGCCAGCAGCCAAGTCGCAGCGGGGGTGGGCGGGGAGCTGTTTTTT
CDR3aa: CASSQVAAGVGGELFF

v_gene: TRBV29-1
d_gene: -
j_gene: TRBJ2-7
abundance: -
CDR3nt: TGCAGCGTTGAAACGGAGACCTACGAGCAGTACTTC
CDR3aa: CSVETETYEQYF

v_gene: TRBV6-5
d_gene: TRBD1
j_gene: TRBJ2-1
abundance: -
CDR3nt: TGTGCCAGCAGGGGGACAGCGTACAATGAGCAGTTCTTC
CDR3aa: CASRGTAYNEQFF

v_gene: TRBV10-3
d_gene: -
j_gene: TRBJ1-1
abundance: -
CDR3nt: TGTGCCATCAGTATGACACTACACTCTACTGAAGCTTTCTTT
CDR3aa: CAISMTLHSTEAFF

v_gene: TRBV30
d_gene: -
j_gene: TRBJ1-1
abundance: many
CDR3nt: TGTGCCTGGAGTGTACTAGGGCGGGGGGTCGCTGAAGCTTTCTTT
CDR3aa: CAWSVLGRGVAEAFF

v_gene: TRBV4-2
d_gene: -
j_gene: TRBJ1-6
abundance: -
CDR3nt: TGTGCCAGCAGCCAAGAGTCCCCCTATAATTCACCCCTCCACTTT
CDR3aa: CASSQESPYNSPLHF

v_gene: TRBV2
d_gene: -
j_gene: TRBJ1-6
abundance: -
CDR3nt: TGTGCCAGCAGTGGAACAAACTATAATTCACCCCTCCACTTT
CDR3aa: CASSGTNYNSPLHF

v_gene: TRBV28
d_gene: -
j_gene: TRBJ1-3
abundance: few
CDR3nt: TGTGCCAGCAGTTTAGATACCCGGGTCTCTGGAAACACCATATATTTT
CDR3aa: CASSLDTRVSGNTIYF

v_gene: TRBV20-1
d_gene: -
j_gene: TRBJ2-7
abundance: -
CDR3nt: TGCAGTGCCGGGGTGTTGGGTGAGCAGTACTTC
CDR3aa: CSAGVLGEQYF

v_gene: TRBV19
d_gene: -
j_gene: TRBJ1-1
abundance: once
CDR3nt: TGTGCCAGTAGTCTTCCCGTCCCGAACACTGAAGCTTTCTTT
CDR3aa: CASSLPVPNTEAFF

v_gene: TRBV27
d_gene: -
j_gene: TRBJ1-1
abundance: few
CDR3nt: TGTGCCAGCAGTTTATCGGGTGCTACTAAGTTCTTT
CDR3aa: CASSLSGATKFF

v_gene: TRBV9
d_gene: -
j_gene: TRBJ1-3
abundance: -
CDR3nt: TGTGCCAGCAGCCCATCACCTCAGAGCTCTGGAAACACCATATATTTT
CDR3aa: CASSPSPQSSGNTIYF

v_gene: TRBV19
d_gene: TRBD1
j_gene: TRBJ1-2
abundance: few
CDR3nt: TGTGCCAGTAGGTCGGGACAGCAATATGGCTACACCTTC
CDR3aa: CASRSGQQYGYTF

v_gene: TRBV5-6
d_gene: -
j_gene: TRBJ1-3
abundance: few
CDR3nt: TGTGCCAGCAGCCCGGGCCTAGGGGCTGGAAACACCATATATTTT
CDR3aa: CASSPGLGAGNTIYF

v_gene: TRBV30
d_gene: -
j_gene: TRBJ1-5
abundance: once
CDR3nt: TGTGCCTGGAGCTCTCGGGGGAAGCCCCAGCATTTT
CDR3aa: CAWSSRGKPQHF

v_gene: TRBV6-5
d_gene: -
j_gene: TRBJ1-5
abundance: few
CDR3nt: TGTGCCAGCAGTTACAACCCGGAGGATCAGCCCCAGCATTTT
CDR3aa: CASSYNPEDQPQHF

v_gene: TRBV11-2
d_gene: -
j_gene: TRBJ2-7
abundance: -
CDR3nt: TGTGCCAGCAGCCAAGAGACAGCCGAGCAGTACTTC
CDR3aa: CASSQETAEQYF

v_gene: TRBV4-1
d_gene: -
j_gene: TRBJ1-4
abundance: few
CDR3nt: TGCGCCAGCAGCCAAAAGGGGATTCCTACAGAAAAACTGTTTTTT
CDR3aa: CASSQKGIPTEKLFF

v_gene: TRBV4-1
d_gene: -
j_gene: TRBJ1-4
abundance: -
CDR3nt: TGCGCCAGCAGCCAAGGGTCCCAGGGCGGCTTTGAAAAACTGTTTTTT
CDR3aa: CASSQGSQGGFEKLFF